This T cell receptor beta chain appears in the sequencing data of a study of T cell repertoires in cytomegalovirus infection (dated by TCRdb to 2018 to 2020). Study-level background: Donor HLA type was relevant to the analysis, as public TCR beta signatures indicated carriage of CMV infection together with the matching HLA type. Study-wide conclusions, independent of this receptor: In both this cohort and an independent cohort of over 350 donors, the cumulative frequency of public TCR beta family members distinguished carriers of CMV infection plus the relevant HLA type. The ex vivo response was dominated by HLA-C-restricted CMV-specific TCR beta clonotypes, and the single most frequent clonotype in two of eight donors was supplied by these HLA-C-restricted clonotypes.

This clonotype was detected ten times or more. There is no known antigen for this receptor. Base-call qualities are not available, and no considerably larger clone is one nucleotide away. The CDR3 runs 11 amino acids, cysteine and phenylalanine included. Only CDR3 DNA is held: 33 bases, read in frame from base 1. The trim is 3 bases for V and 14 bases for J, with a gap of 13 bases between the germline ends. From a lookup of the germline V gene, CDR1 and CDR2 are SQVTM and ANQGSEA. Sequencing used an Illumina HiSeq 1500. TCRdb cleaned the public reads at Q25 with fastp, built clones with MiXCR and kept in-frame beta chains. Entries are consolidated by CDR3 protein sequence, retaining the most common genes and DNA. For this sample the table gives some 230,000 distinct CDR3 sequences, of which 22% were detected only once. Clones ranked in the top ten supply 18% of the sample.

This TCR was sampled from a human donor in good health (CMV status not recorded). Some clones in this sample may be carry-over from other donors' samples. The sample taken for sequencing was CD8+ T cells from PBMCs. The chain links TRBV29-1 with TRBJ2-2; tentative D gene TRBD1, with 6 bases matching. The CDR3 reads CSVEGAGGLFF. The nucleotide sequence is given as TGCAGCGTTGAGGGGGCTGGGGGTCTGTTTTTT.